These 3 T cell receptor beta chains originate from one sample sequenced in a study of T cell clonality in common variable immunodeficiency. Produced via immunoSEQ multiplex PCR; TCRdb's table is partial and in-frame only. The sample shows 40,000 to 55,000 clones, none of them appearing just once. The sequenced sample was peripheral blood mononuclear cells. The receptor set was obtained from a person aged 18 to 69 in good health.

In its sample, this clone was seen many times. From the germline J gene comes the end of the CDR3, since the read stops 3 residues before it. The rearrangement joins TRBV11-2 to TRBJ1-5; D is unclear. Between the trimmed V and J ends, which lost 1 base and 7 bases, there was a span of 8 bases. Per the germline V gene, CDR1 is SGHAT and CDR2 is FQNNGV. CDR3 length: 13 amino acids. This chain's CDR3 is CASSLVASQPQHF. CDR3 bases read: TGTGCCAGCAGCTTAGTAGCATCACAGCCC.

The sample holds many counts of this clone. The read halts 3 residues ahead of the CDR3 end, with the missing end drawn from the germline J gene. The rearrangement joins TRBV20-1 to TRBJ2-1; perhaps TRBD2 as D (6 bases). CDR1 is DFQATT and CDR2 is SNEGSKA in the germline V gene (reference sequence). This CDR3 region has 13 residues. The V and J ends lost 0 bases and 6 bases respectively, with 9 bases between them. CDR3 loop: CSARDMTSNEQFF. CDR3 DNA (partial): TGCAGTGCTAGAGATATGACTAGCAATGAG.

This clone was counted many times. The DNA ends 3 residues before the CDR3 does, and the rest of the CDR3 is filled in from the germline J gene. The chain links TRBV4-1 to TRBJ2-5, with D possibly matching TRBD1 (6 bases). Trimming stripped 0 bases from V and 3 bases from J, with 11 bases between. CDR3 length: 15 residues. Germline CDR1 is MGHRA and CDR2 is YSYEKL. This CDR3 reads CASSQEQGGEETQYF. CDR3 DNA, as far as it was read: TGCGCCAGCAGCCAAGAACAGGGCGGTGAAGAGACC.